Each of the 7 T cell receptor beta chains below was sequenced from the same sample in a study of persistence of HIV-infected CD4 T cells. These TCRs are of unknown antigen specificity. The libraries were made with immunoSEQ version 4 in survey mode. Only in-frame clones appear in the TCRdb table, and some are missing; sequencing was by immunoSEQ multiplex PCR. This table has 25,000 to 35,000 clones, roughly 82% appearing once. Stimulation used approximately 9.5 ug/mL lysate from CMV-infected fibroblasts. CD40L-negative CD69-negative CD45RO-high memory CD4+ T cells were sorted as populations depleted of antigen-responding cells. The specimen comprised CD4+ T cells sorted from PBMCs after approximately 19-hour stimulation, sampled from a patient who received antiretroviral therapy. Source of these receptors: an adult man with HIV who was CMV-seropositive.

The CDR3 DNA follows: TGTGCCAGCAGTCCCGTACTTAAGACAGGAAGTGGCTACACCTTC. As protein: CASSPVLKTGSGYTF. The chain has TRBV6-2 or TRBV6-3 and TRBJ1-2; tentative D call: TRBD1 (6 bases). The V and J ends lost 5 bases and 7 bases respectively, with 20 bases between them. Germline V CDR1 and CDR2: MNHEY, SVGEGT. The CDR3 loop spans 15 amino acids.

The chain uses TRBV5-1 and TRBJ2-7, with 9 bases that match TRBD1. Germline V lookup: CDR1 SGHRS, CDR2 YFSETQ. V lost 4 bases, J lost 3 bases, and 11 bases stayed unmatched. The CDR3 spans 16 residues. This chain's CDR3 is CASSRDAGTGFYEQYF. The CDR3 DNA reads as TGCGCCAGCAGCCGCGACGCCGGGACAGGGTTCTACGAGCAGTACTTC.

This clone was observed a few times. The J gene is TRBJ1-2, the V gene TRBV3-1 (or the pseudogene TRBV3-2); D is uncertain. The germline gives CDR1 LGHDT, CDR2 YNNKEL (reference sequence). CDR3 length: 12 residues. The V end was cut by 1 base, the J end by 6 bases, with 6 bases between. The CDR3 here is CASSQGPDGYTF. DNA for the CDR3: TGTGCCAGCAGCCAAGGGCCAGATGGCTACACCTTC.

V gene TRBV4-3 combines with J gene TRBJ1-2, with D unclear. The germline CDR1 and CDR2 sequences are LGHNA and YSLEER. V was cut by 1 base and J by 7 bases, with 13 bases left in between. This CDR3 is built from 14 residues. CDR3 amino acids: CASSQATISGGYTF. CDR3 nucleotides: TGCGCCAGCAGCCAAGCTACCATAAGTGGTGGCTACACCTTC.

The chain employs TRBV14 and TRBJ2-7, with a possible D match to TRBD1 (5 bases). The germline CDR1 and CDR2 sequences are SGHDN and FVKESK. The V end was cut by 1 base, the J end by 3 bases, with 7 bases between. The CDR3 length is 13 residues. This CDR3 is CASSQGQIYEQYF. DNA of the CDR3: TGTGCCAGCAGCCAAGGACAGATCTACGAGCAGTACTTC. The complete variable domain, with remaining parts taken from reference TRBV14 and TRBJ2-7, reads EAGVTQFPSHSVIEKGQTVTLRCDPISGHDNLYWYRRVMGKEIKFLLHFVKESKQDESGMPNNRFLAERTGGTYSTLKVQPAELEDSGVYFCASSQGQIYEQYFGPGTRLTVT.

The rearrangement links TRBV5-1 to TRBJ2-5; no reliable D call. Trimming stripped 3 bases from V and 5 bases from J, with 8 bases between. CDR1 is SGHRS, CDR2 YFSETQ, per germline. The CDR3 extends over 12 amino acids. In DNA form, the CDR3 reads TGCGCCAGCAGCTATTTCGGGGAGACCCAGTACTTC. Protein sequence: CASSYFGETQYF.

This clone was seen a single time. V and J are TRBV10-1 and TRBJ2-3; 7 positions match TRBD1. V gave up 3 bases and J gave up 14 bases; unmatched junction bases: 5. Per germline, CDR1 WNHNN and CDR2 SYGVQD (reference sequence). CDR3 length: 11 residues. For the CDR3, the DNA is TGCGCCAGCAGTGAAGGGGGCCTCAGGTATTTT. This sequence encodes CASSEGGLRYF.